Here is one T cell receptor beta chain with its context. The CDR3 loop spans 15 amino acids. Trimming shortened V by 7 bases and J by 0 bases, and 13 bases separated the two germline ends. Germline loops: CDR1 SGHRS, CDR2 YFSETQ. This specimen comes from a study of shared clonotypes between healthy human individuals. About the research overall: Samples came from a couple of female and three male donors aged 18 to 49.

The investigators split CD4+ cells into a CD45RA+ naive subset and a CD45RA-negative memory subset. The protocol was immunoSEQ multiplex PCR, while the TCRdb copy is restricted to in-frame clones and leaves out a portion. The sample has roughly 2.6 million clones; about 92% are singletons. Sequencing was carried out using naive CD4+ T cells sorted from blood. Subset specified: CD45RA+ positively selected. The source of this sequence is a man aged 18 to 29 in good health. The V gene is TRBV5-1, the J gene TRBJ1-4; D perhaps matches TRBD1 (6 bases). CDR3 DNA: TGCGCCAGCGGGGAAACAGGGCCAACTAATGAAAAACTGTTTTTT. This gives the protein CASGETGPTNEKLFF.